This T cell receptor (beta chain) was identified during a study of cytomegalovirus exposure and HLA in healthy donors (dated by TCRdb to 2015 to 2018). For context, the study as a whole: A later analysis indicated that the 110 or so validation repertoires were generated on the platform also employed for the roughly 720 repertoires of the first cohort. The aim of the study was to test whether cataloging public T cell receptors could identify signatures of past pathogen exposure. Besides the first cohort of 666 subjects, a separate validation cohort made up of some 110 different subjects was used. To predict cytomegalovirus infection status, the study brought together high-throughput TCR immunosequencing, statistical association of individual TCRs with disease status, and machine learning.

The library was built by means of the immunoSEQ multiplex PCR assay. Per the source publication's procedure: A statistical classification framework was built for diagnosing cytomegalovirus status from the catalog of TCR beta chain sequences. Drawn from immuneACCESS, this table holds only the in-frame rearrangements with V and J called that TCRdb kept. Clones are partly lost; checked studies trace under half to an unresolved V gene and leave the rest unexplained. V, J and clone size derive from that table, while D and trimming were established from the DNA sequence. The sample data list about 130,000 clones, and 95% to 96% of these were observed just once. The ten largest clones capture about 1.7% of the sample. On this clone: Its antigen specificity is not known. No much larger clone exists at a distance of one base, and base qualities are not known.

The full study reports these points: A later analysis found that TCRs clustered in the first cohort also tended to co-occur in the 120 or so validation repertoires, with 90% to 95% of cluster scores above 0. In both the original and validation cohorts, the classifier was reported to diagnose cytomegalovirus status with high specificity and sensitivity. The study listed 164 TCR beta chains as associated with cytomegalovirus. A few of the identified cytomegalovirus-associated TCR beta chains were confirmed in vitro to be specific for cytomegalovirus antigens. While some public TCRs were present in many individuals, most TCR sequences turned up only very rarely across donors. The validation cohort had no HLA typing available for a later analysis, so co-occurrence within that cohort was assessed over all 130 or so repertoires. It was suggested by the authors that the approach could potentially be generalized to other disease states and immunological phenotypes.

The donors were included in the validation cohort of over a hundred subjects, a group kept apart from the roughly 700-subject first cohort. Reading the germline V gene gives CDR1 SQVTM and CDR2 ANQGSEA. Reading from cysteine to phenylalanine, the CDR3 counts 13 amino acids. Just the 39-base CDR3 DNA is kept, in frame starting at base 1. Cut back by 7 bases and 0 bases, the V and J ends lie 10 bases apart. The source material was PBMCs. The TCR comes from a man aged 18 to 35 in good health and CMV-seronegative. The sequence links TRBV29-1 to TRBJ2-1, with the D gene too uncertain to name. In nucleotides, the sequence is TGCAGCGCCGGGTCAAGCTCCTACAATGAGCAGTTCTTC. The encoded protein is CSAGSSSYNEQFF.